This T cell receptor beta chain was captured in a study of blood T cell repertoires in COVID-19. Study summary: Donors in the United States, Italy and Spain gave samples during acute or convalescent COVID-19.

The study drew participants aged about 18 to 89 years from roughly 25 US areas. Participant-given clinical history determined each cohort assignment. Recovered status applied to Cohort 3 donors who had two consecutive negative PCRs. It also applied to those with clearance or with symptom resolution. There are 13 residues in the CDR3. Per germline, CDR1 SGHRS and CDR2 YFSETQ. The V and J ends lost 0 bases and 7 bases respectively, with 10 bases between them. Remarks on this clone: Distinct nucleotide sequences in the sample also encode this CDR3.

Sequencing used immunoSEQ multiplex PCR; TCRdb keeps in-frame clones, though not all of them. The sample includes 350,000 to 450,000 clones, around nine tenths of them seen just once. Sequencing was done on a sample of PBMCs or T cells enriched from blood (not recorded which). The TCR originated in a woman in her twenties or thirties who had recovered from COVID-19. This chain links TRBV5-1 with TRBJ1-1, with TRBD1 as a possible D gene (6 bases). The CDR3 here is CASSLGQGLEAFF. CDR3 coding DNA: TGCGCCAGCAGCTTGGGGCAGGGGCTTGAAGCTTTCTTT.